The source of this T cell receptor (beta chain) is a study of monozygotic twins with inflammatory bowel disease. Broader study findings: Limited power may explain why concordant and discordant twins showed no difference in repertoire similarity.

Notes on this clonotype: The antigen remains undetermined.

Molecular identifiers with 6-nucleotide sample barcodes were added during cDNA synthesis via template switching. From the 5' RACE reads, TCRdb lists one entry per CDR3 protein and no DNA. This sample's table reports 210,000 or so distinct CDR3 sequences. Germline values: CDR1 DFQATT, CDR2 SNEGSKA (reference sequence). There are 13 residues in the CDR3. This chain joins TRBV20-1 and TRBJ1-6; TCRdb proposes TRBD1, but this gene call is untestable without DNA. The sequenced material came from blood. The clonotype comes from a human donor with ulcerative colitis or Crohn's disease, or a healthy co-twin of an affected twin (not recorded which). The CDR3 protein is CSARPGAGSPLHF.